This TCR beta chain was identified in a study of T cell changes during pregnancy in multiple sclerosis. CDR1 is SGHNT and CDR2 is YYREEE in the germline V gene (reference sequence). The CDR3 loop spans 13 amino acids. V was pared by 5 bases and J by 8 bases, with 13 bases between. Measured with immunoSEQ multiplex PCR; TCRdb has only the in-frame clones, and not every one. Here the sample spans approximately 100,000 clones, 90% to 95% being singletons. The sequenced sample was peripheral blood, obtained before pregnancy. The chain is built from TRBV5-4 and TRBJ1-4; TRBD1 is a possible D gene (5 bases). This receptor was taken from a female donor with multiple sclerosis, enrolled in a pregnancy study. The CDR3: CASSYWEGEKLFF. The CDR3 coding sequence is TGTGCCAGCAGTTATTGGGAGGGGGAAAAACTGTTTTTT.